This T cell receptor (beta chain) was captured in a study of OX40 agonist ivuxolimab in advanced cancers. Study conclusions and caveats: Mean expanded clone counts were higher in CD8+ than CD4+ T cells.

In regard to this clone: Its antigen is not identified.

Assay: immunoSEQ multiplex PCR; the TCRdb copy retains only in-frame clones and omits some. Found here are about 81,000 clones, 70% to 90% of them singletons; the top ten hold roughly 0.44%. V was pared by 6 bases and J by 0 bases, with 12 bases between. Germline V lookup: CDR1 MNHNS, CDR2 SASEGT. The CDR3 covers 15 residues. The chain joins TRBV6-1 to TRBJ1-5; D not certain. The TCR was taken from an adult with an advanced solid tumor such as melanoma, head and neck, liver or kidney cancer. The specimen comprised CD4+ or CD8+ T cells sorted from blood, sampled in a trial of the OX40 agonist ivuxolimab. The CDR3: CASRPQRNSNQPQHF. In nucleotides, the CDR3 is TGTGCCAGCAGGCCACAGCGGAATAGCAATCAGCCCCAGCATTTT.